These 12 T cell receptor beta chains came from one sample sequenced in a study of cytomegalovirus exposure and HLA in healthy donors (TCRdb year 2017). The library was built by means of the immunoSEQ multiplex PCR assay. A mixture of 60 forward primers for TCR Vbeta segments and 13 reverse primers for TCR Jbeta segments was used in the multiplex PCR. In TCRdb, the immuneACCESS table is reduced to in-frame sequences with V and J assigned. These tables do not hold every clone; where another copy was compared, an unresolved V gene accounts for under half, and the others remain unexplained. For this sample there are fewer than 200,000 clones; 75% to 85% appear just once. The biggest ten clones account for roughly an eighth of the sample. The material sequenced was PBMCs. The receptors were sampled from a woman younger than 45 in good health and CMV-seropositive.

This clone was picked up one time. The chain has TRBV5-1 and TRBJ2-3; 8 bases agree with TRBD1. CDR1 SGHRS and CDR2 YFSETQ come from the germline V gene. The CDR3 length is 17 residues. Trimming cost V 3 bases and J 2 bases; bases outside gene matches: 11. CDR3 nucleotide sequence: TGCGCCAGCAGCTCCTCAGGGGGCTGGGAGTTCACAGATACGCAGTATTTT. It yields the protein CASSSSGGWEFTDTQYF.

The chain has TRBV13 and TRBJ2-1; D call uncertain. V was cut by 4 bases and J by 8 bases, with 15 bases left in between. The CDR3 has 14 amino acids. In germline, CDR1 is PRHDT, CDR2 FYEKMQ (reference sequence). The chain's CDR3 is CASSSPLIVDEQFF. The CDR3 bases are TGTGCCAGCAGCTCGCCCCTCATCGTAGATGAGCAGTTCTTC.

This chain links TRBV11-2 with TRBJ1-5; TRBD1 aligns across 12 bases. J lost 6 bases, V lost 0 bases, and 6 bases had no gene match. CDR1 and CDR2 from the germline V gene are SGHAT and FQNNGV. The CDR3 is 17 amino acids. The CDR3 here is CASSLDLGDRGRQPQHF. In DNA form, the CDR3 reads TGTGCCAGCAGCTTAGATCTGGGGGACAGGGGGCGTCAGCCCCAGCATTTT.

This clone was seen just once. The chain combines TRBV4-1 with TRBJ2-7; possibly TRBD1 for D (5 bases). Per the germline V gene, CDR1 is MGHRA and CDR2 is YSYEKL. The V end was cut by 0 bases, the J end by 4 bases, with 10 bases between. CDR3 length equals 14 residues. The CDR3 sequence: CASSQDNRGYEQYF. In DNA form, the CDR3 reads TGCGCCAGCAGCCAAGACAATAGGGGTTACGAGCAGTACTTC.

The gene calls are TRBV9 and TRBJ2-1; 8 bases match TRBD2. This CDR3 is built from 20 residues. Germline CDR1 reads SGDLS; CDR2 reads YYNGEE. V trimming: 4 bases; J trimming: 2 bases; junction bases outside the gene matches: 20. In DNA form, the CDR3 reads TGTGCCAGCAGCTCCCAGGCCCACCGGGGGGGGCCGAAGCCCTACAATGAGCAGTTCTTC. It translates to CASSSQAHRGGPKPYNEQFF.

This chain uses TRBV6-1 with TRBJ2-3, with TRBD1 matching over 9 bases. V dropped 6 bases and J dropped 0; count of bases not matched to a gene: 4. Germline CDR1 MNHNS, CDR2 SASEGT. The CDR3 consists of 15 residues. The CDR3 coding sequence is TGTGCCAGCAGGATGGACAGGGGCAGCACAGATACGCAGTATTTT. This encodes CASRMDRGSTDTQYF.

The rearrangement uses TRBV11-2 and TRBJ2-7, with 9 bases fitting TRBD1. The CDR3 covers 15 residues. The J segment lost 3 bases and the V segment lost 5 bases, leaving 8 bases of the junction unmatched. Germline CDR1 and CDR2: SGHAT and FQNNGV. The CDR3 region is CASSRSGTGFYEQYF. CDR3 nucleotides: TGTGCCAGCAGCCGATCCGGGACAGGGTTCTACGAGCAGTACTTC.

The chain carries TRBV6-6 and TRBJ2-7; D might be TRBD2 (5 bases). This CDR3 region has 13 residues. The V and J ends lost 8 bases and 2 bases respectively, with 13 bases between them. In germline, CDR1 is MNHNY, CDR2 SVGAGI (reference sequence). Written as DNA, the CDR3 is TGTGCCAGCCGGGCGTGGACTGCCTACGAGCAGTACTTC. This translates into CASRAWTAYEQYF.

This clone was detected only a few times. The chain uses TRBV11-3 and TRBJ2-1; 7 nucleotides line up with TRBD2. The CDR3 loop spans 16 amino acids. In germline, CDR1 is SGHNT, CDR2 YENEEA. Trimming at V came to 5 bases and at J to 7 bases, leaving 14 bases not matched to a gene. The CDR3 is CASSGTRDYGHNEQFF. Written as DNA, the CDR3 is TGTGCCAGCAGCGGGACCCGGGACTACGGACATAATGAGCAGTTCTTC.

This clone was picked up a small number of times. This chain joins TRBV4-3 and TRBJ2-1; 16 bases are a match to TRBD2. There are 16 residues in the CDR3. Per germline, CDR1 LGHNA and CDR2 YSLEER. V gave up 4 bases and J gave up 7 bases; unmatched junction bases: 4. The CDR3 sequence: CASSPGLAGGRNEQFF. The CDR3, as DNA: TGCGCCAGCAGCCCGGGACTAGCGGGAGGGCGGAATGAGCAGTTCTTC.

The V gene is TRBV6-5, the J gene TRBJ1-1; D perhaps matches TRBD1 (5 bases). The CDR3 is 13 residues long. Trimming shortened V by 7 bases and J by 3 bases, and 12 bases separated the two germline ends. Germline values: CDR1 MNHEY, CDR2 SVGAGI. DNA for the CDR3: TGTGCCAGCACGGAGGGGAGTTACACTGAAGCTTTCTTT. Translating gives CASTEGSYTEAFF.

V and J are TRBV13 and TRBJ2-7; 10 nucleotides align to TRBD1. The germline V gene has CDR1 PRHDT and CDR2 FYEKMQ (reference sequence). V shed 2 bases and J 4 bases; nucleotides not matched to a gene: 2. This CDR3 comprises 14 residues. The CDR3 region has the DNA TGTGCCAGCAGCTTAAGGACAGGGGGATACGAGCAGTACTTC. Translating it yields CASSLRTGGYEQYF.